At least ten counts were recorded for the clone carrying this T cell receptor beta chain. The target antigen is unknown. These data originate in a study of T cells in localized non-small cell lung cancer. Study-level findings and limits: Among blood samples, higher T cell density accompanied longer overall survival. Uninvolved adjacent lung showed peak T cell clonality, exceeding tumor. Turning up in adjacent lung were a median around 60 of the top 100 tumor clones.

Sequencing used immunoSEQ multiplex PCR; TCRdb keeps in-frame clones, though not all of them. The sample has 65,000 or so clones; roughly 81% are singletons. J was trimmed by 6 bases and V by 2 bases; bases with no gene match: 2. The CDR3 loop spans 14 amino acids. Germline assignment: CDR1 MRHNA and CDR2 SNTAGT. The chain uses TRBV6-4 and TRBJ2-1; 9 nucleotides line up with TRBD2. This TCR was recovered from a man aged 40 to 70 with stage II lung adenocarcinoma. The sample in question was PBMCs, obtained before any cancer treatment. CDR3 residues: CASSDGTSSNEQFF. CDR3 DNA sequence: TGTGCCAGCAGTGACGGGACTAGCAGCAATGAGCAGTTCTTC.